These 24 T cell receptor beta chains share one sample of origin, sequenced in a study of tumor and adjacent non-tumor tissue in lung cancer. This sample's RNA came from whole unsorted tissue. TCRbeta libraries were built with three rounds of nested PCR, modified from ARM-PCR. TCRdb processed the multiplex PCR reads anew with MiXCR; each CDR3 protein has one entry. The sample records around 140,000 distinct CDR3 sequences, around 65% being singletons. The specimen was lung tumor tissue. The receptor source for this set is a man aged 55 to 69 with small cell lung cancer.

This clonotype was observed many times. The chain recombines TRBV20-1 with TRBJ2-1; D is perhaps TRBD2 (5 bases). The germline gives CDR1 DFQATT, CDR2 SNEGSKA (reference sequence). The CDR3 is 15 residues long. Trimming took 8 bases from V and 0 from J, leaving 17 bases between them. The chain's CDR3 is CSNTLLGSSYNEQFF. CDR3 bases: TGCAGTAACACCCTGCTGGGGAGCTCCTACAATGAGCAGTTCTTC.

This chain links TRBV5-1 with TRBJ2-1, with 7 bases fitting TRBD1. J was trimmed by 5 bases and V by 4 bases; bases with no gene match: 9. This CDR3 has 15 residues. Per germline, CDR1 SGHRS and CDR2 YFSETQ. CDR3 in amino acids: CASSGRQGPDNEQFF. The CDR3, as DNA: TGCGCCAGCAGCGGAAGACAGGGTCCGGACAATGAGCAGTTCTTC.

J is TRBJ2-5 and V is TRBV4-2; D is possibly TRBD2 (5 bases). Germline assignment: CDR1 LGHNA and CDR2 YNFKEQ. The V end was cut by 9 bases, the J end by 2 bases, with 16 bases between. The CDR3 covers 14 residues. DNA of the CDR3: TGTGCCAGTAACCAAGTACGGGGTCAAGAGACCCAGTACTTC. Protein: CASNQVRGQETQYF.

This clonotype was seen a single time. Without the conserved terminal phenylalanine or tryptophan, this CDR3 likely stems from a read error. The chain employs TRBV11-2 and TRBJ2-7; TRBD2 matches at 7 bases. Germline V lookup: CDR1 SGHAT, CDR2 FQNNGV. This CDR3 comprises 13 residues. The DNA for the CDR3 is TGTGCCAGCAGCCCCTTACGGGACTACGAACAGTACATC. Residues: CASSPLRDYEQYI.

J is TRBJ2-1 and V is TRBV11-2; D not certain. CDR1 SGHAT and CDR2 FQNNGV come from the germline V gene. This CDR3 spans 15 amino acids. V dropped 3 bases and J dropped 15 bases, with 24 bases sitting between them. The CDR3 bases are TGTGCCAGCAGCTTGGGTGGTGGCTCCTACAATGAGTGGTTCTTC. Protein sequence: CASSLGGGSYNEWFF.

A remark on this clonotype: The germline gene is not matched at one end of the junction; a read error may be the cause. The genes are TRBV11-2 and TRBJ1-5; D uncertain. Germline V CDR1 and CDR2: SGHAT, FQNNGV. The CDR3 is made up of 15 amino acids. The CDR3 region is CDSSTGATTGQPQHF. DNA for the CDR3: TGTGACAGCAGCACGGGTGCGACAACCGGTCAGCCCCAGCATTTT.

In this sample, this clonotype turned up a few times. The V and J genes are TRBV11-2 and TRBJ2-1; D remains ambiguous. CDR1 SGHAT and CDR2 FQNNGV come from the germline V gene. V was cut by 6 bases and J by 8 bases, with 11 bases left in between. This CDR3 comprises 12 residues. CDR3 in amino acids: CASRTGDDEQFF. CDR3 in DNA: TGTGCCAGCAGGACGGGCGATGATGAGCAGTTCTTC.

V and J are TRBV15 and TRBJ2-1, with D perhaps matching TRBD1 (5 bases). Looked up from germline, CDR1 is LNHNV and CDR2 is YYDKDF (reference sequence). The CDR3 contains 15 residues. CDR3 region: CVASSRQDTYNEQFF. The CDR3 DNA reads TGTGTCGCCAGCTCCAGGCAGGACACATACAATGAGCAGTTCTTC.

This chain connects TRBV29-1 to TRBJ2-1; unclear D gene. From germline, CDR1 is SQVTM and CDR2 ANQGSEA. V gave up 6 bases and J gave up 7 bases, with 10 bases separating them. The CDR3 consists of 11 residues. Here the CDR3 reads CSVKMRNEQFF. CDR3 DNA: TGCAGCGTGAAAATGAGGAATGAGCAGTTCTTC.

As regards this clonotype: An end of the junction does not agree with germline; a read error may underlie this. The chain links TRBV6-1 to TRBJ1-1; D gene unclear. Per germline, CDR1 MNHNS and CDR2 SASEGT. The CDR3 has 17 amino acids. CDR3 sequence: CVSSEAEAGYMNTEVSF. DNA of the CDR3: TGTGTCAGCAGTGAAGCGGAAGCAGGCTACATGAACACTGAAGTTTCCTTT.

About this clonotype itself: A clone one base away is much larger, so this may be a read error. V is TRBV6-1 and J is TRBJ1-2; no definite D call. The CDR3 has 14 residues. CDR1 and CDR2 (germline): MNHNS, SASEGT. DNA for the CDR3: TGTACCAGCAGTCTCAGAGCCAATCCCCACGGCTACACCTTC. Its protein product is CTSSLRANPHGYTF.

A remark on this clonotype: A single base separates this from a much larger clone, so it may be a read error. This chain links TRBV6-2 or TRBV6-3 with TRBJ2-3; D gene unclear. There are 14 residues in the CDR3. Germline V CDR1 and CDR2: MNHEY, SVGEGT. V lost 6 bases to trimming and J lost 7 bases, with 17 bases between them. The DNA of the CDR3 is TGTGCCAGCAGCCCATCGGCGGTTACATATACGCAGTATTTT. Encoded protein: CASSPSAVTYTQYF.

This clonotype was observed once. A much bigger clone sits one base away, suggesting this may be a read error. This sequence joins TRBV7-9 and TRBJ2-1, with a possible D match to TRBD2 (5 bases). CDR1 is SEHNR and CDR2 is FQNEAQ in the germline V gene (reference sequence). There are 13 residues in the CDR3. The CDR3 is CASSRVYDGEQLF. The CDR3 coding sequence is TGTGCCAGCAGCCGGGTCTATGATGGGGAGCAGTTATTC.

Notes on this clonotype: The junction differs from germline at one of its ends, possibly a read error. The CDR3: CIVYCLDRQETQYF. The CDR3, as DNA: TGCATCGTTTATTGCCTCGACAGGCAAGAGACCCAGTACTTC. This chain joins TRBV29-1 and TRBJ2-5; possibly TRBD1 for D (6 bases). Germline values: CDR1 SQVTM, CDR2 ANQGSEA. The CDR3 is 14 amino acids.

A note on this clonotype: A junction end diverges from the germline sequence, so it may reflect a read error. This rearrangement joins TRBV11-3 to TRBJ2-3; possibly TRBD1 or TRBD2 for D (5 bases each). The CDR3 sequence is 16 residues long. In germline, CDR1 is SGHNT, CDR2 YENEEA. CDR3 protein: CASSFWCNLAGNTQYF. The CDR3 DNA follows: TGTGCCAGCAGCTTTTGGTGTAACCTAGCAGGGAATACTCAGTATTTT.

Comments on this clonotype: This sequence may be a read error, since a much larger clone differs from it by one base. The rearrangement joins TRBV5-6 to TRBJ2-7; D is perhaps TRBD1 (6 bases). The germline V gene has CDR1 SGHDT and CDR2 YYEEEE. The CDR3 spans 14 residues. V lost 2 bases to trimming and J lost 8 bases, with 17 bases between them. The CDR3 protein is CASSLPGVIGKQYF. The CDR3 DNA is TGTGCCAGCAGCTTACCAGGGGTCATCGGCAAGCAGTACTTC.

Remarks on this clonotype: It is unclear where the CDR3 begins or ends on the DNA, so no DNA is shown, and the CDR3 is as TCRdb lists it. The rearrangement links TRBV29-1 to TRBJ1-3; the D segment call TRBD1 is taken from the table without a DNA check. Germline CDR1 and CDR2: SQVTM and ANQGSEA. Counting both end residues, the CDR3 totals 14 amino acids. The CDR3 reads CSVATGSYGNTLYF.

For this clonotype: A much more abundant neighbour one base away suggests this may be a read error. The chain combines TRBV4-1 with TRBJ1-1, with no clear D. The germline gives CDR1 MGHRA, CDR2 YSYEKL. CDR3 size: 14 residues. V was pared by 4 bases and J by 1 base, with 10 bases between. For the CDR3, the DNA is TGCGCCAGCAGCCTTAACCTACAGAACACTGAAGCTTTCTTT. Translation gives CASSLNLQNTEAFF.

This chain links TRBV20-1 with TRBJ2-1; 7 bases line up with TRBD2. The junction had 6 bases not matched to a gene; V was cut back by 3 bases and J by 7 bases. Germline V CDR1 and CDR2: DFQATT, SNEGSKA (reference sequence). This CDR3 region has 13 residues. CDR3 in DNA: TGCAGTGCTAGTTTCGGGACTATAAATGAGCAGTTCTTC. Translated: CSASFGTINEQFF.

On this clonotype: A junction end diverges from the germline sequence, so it may reflect a read error. V is TRBV11-2 and J is TRBJ2-1, with D possibly matching TRBD2 (6 bases). There are 15 residues in the CDR3. Germline CDR1 reads SGHAT; CDR2 reads FQNNGV. DNA for the CDR3: TGTGCCAGTAGCCACGGACTGGCGGGAAACAATGAGCGGTTCTTC. This sequence encodes CASSHGLAGNNERFF.

The rearrangement uses TRBV19 and TRBJ2-6; a weak D match, TRBD1 (5 bases). The germline V gene has CDR1 LNHDA and CDR2 SQIVND (reference sequence). CDR3 length: 15 residues. The V end was cut by 4 bases, the J end by 2 bases, with 9 bases between. DNA of the CDR3: TGTGCCAGTAGTAAGGGGAATCCTGGGGCCAACGTCCTGACTTTC. Protein product: CASSKGNPGANVLTF.

The chain links TRBV11-2 to TRBJ2-3; no reliable D call. The germline V gene has CDR1 SGHAT and CDR2 FQNNGV. The V and J ends lost 3 bases and 7 bases respectively, with 17 bases between them. The CDR3 length is 15 residues. The CDR3 loop is CASSLGISRSNTQYF. CDR3 DNA sequence: TGTGCCAGCAGCTTGGGTATTAGCAGATCAAATACGCAGTATTTT.

About this clonotype: One junction end does not reproduce the germline sequence, and a read error may be involved. The chain joins TRBV12-3 or TRBV12-4 to TRBJ1-4; 8 bases agree with TRBD1. This CDR3 comprises 14 residues. CDR3 DNA: TGTGGCAGCAGCCCCAGGGGGCTGAACGAAAAACTGTTTTTT. Translation: CGSSPRGLNEKLFF.

The chain joins TRBV11-2 to TRBJ2-1; D is undetermined. This CDR3 contains 15 residues. With 10 bases removed from V and 1 base from J, the gap between germline ends came to 17 bases. The germline gives CDR1 SGHAT, CDR2 FQNNGV. CDR3 DNA: TGTGCCATCAACTTAGACGCAGCGTCCTACAATGAGCAGTTCTTC. This codes for CAINLDAASYNEQFF.